One and the same sample provided the 24 T cell receptor beta chains below, sequenced in a study of PD-1 blockade in classical Hodgkin lymphoma. Time point indicated: cycle 4 day 1 (C4D1), after 5 to 7 weeks of nivolumab. Every patient had relapsed following autologous stem cell transplantation, and cohorts differed in brentuximab vedotin exposure. The table came from immunoSEQ multiplex PCR; TCRdb's copy has only in-frame clones and leaves some out. The sample lists some 100,000 clones, 90% to 95% seen once, with under 2% in the top ten. Here the sequenced sample was peripheral blood mononuclear cells (PBMCs), taken before the fourth cycle of nivolumab. Receptors were obtained from a human donor with classical Hodgkin lymphoma.

The sample holds a few counts of this clone. The rearrangement joins TRBV27 to TRBJ2-3; weak D call: TRBD1 (7 bases). Germline-derived CDR1 and CDR2 are MNHEY and SMNVEV (reference sequence). The CDR3 is 16 residues long. V was shortened by 6 bases and J by 0 bases, with 16 bases between the two germline ends. DNA for the CDR3: TGTGCCAGCAGGCTACGGAGGGGGCAAAGCACAGATACGCAGTATTTT. Its translation: CASRLRRGQSTDTQYF.

The chain couples TRBV7-9 to TRBJ1-3, with D possibly being TRBD1 (6 bases). The CDR3 has 15 amino acids. V was pared by 4 bases and J by 3 bases, with 13 bases between. The germline CDR1 and CDR2 sequences are SEHNR and FQNEAQ (reference sequence). The CDR3 reads CASSSSTGLGNTIYF. The CDR3 DNA reads TGTGCCAGCAGCTCCTCGACAGGTCTTGGAAACACCATATATTTT. Complete variable domain (other parts from reference TRBV7-9 and TRBJ1-3): DTGVSQNPRHKITKRGQNVTFRCDPISEHNRLYWYRQTLGQGPEFLTYFQNEAQLEKSRLLSDRFSAERPKGSFSTLEIQRTEQGDSAMYLCASSSSTGLGNTIYFGEGSWLTVV.

V is TRBV5-1 and J is TRBJ2-5; D is possibly TRBD2 (6 bases). The germline V gene encodes CDR1 SGHRS and CDR2 YFSETQ. V lost 0 bases, J lost 2 bases, and 14 bases lay in between. The CDR3 has 16 residues. Here the CDR3 DNA reads TGCGCCAGCAGCTTGGGTTTGTCGGGAGTGCAAGAGACCCAGTACTTC. It translates to CASSLGLSGVQETQYF.

This chain uses TRBV18 with TRBJ2-6; D remains ambiguous. Germline CDR1 is KGHSH and CDR2 is LQKENI. Trimming removed 2 bases from V and 2 bases from J, with 7 bases in between. The CDR3 consists of 15 residues. The CDR3 loop is CASSPGGAGANVLTF. The DNA of the CDR3 is TGTGCCAGCTCACCAGGCGGTGCTGGGGCCAACGTCCTGACTTTC.

V and J are TRBV18 and TRBJ2-7; D is ambiguous. Germline CDR1 is KGHSH and CDR2 is LQKENI. V was trimmed by 1 base and J by 2 bases, leaving 18 bases between them. The CDR3 extends over 17 amino acids. CDR3 loop: CASSPLSPNAQTYEQYF. The CDR3 DNA is TGTGCCAGCTCACCACTCTCCCCAAACGCGCAAACCTACGAGCAGTACTTC.

V usage is TRBV2 and J usage is TRBJ1-3; unclear D gene. The CDR3 is made up of 17 amino acids. Between the trimmed V and J ends, which lost 3 bases and 4 bases, there was a span of 19 bases. CDR1 and CDR2 from the germline V gene are SNHLY and FYNNEI. The CDR3 spells CASSDKWPARFGNTIYF. The DNA of the CDR3 is TGTGCCAGCAGTGATAAATGGCCCGCCCGCTTCGGAAACACCATATATTTT.

This clone has more than one count but fewer than ten. The gene calls are TRBV19 and TRBJ1-2; the match to TRBD1 covers 12 bases. V lost 7 bases, J lost 8 bases, and 8 bases stayed unmatched. Germline V gene lookup returns CDR1 LNHDA and CDR2 SQIVND (reference sequence). This CDR3 is built from 14 residues. Here the CDR3 DNA reads TGTGCCAGTAAGGGACAGGGGGCGAGCGGGGGCTACACCTTC. This gives the protein CASKGQGASGGYTF.

The rearrangement links TRBV7-6 to TRBJ1-5; D is ambiguous. V gave up 1 base and J gave up 5 bases, with 6 bases separating them. Germline CDR1 is SGHVS and CDR2 is FNYEAQ. There are 13 residues in the CDR3. CDR3 coding DNA: TGTGCCAGCAGCTTAGGGACCGATCAGCCCCAGCATTTT. Its protein product is CASSLGTDQPQHF. The full variable domain, its missing parts supplied by reference TRBV7-6 and TRBJ1-5, is GAGVSQSPRYKVTKRGQDVALRCDPISGHVSLYWYRQALGQGPEFLTYFNYEAQQDKSGLPNDRFSAERPEGSISTLTIQRTEQRDSAMYRCASSLGTDQPQHFGDGTRLSIL.

The chain links TRBV5-1 to TRBJ2-7; TRBD2 is a possible D gene (6 bases). Trimming left V 5 bases short and J 2 bases short, with 17 bases between. Germline V gene data show CDR1 as SGHRS and CDR2 as YFSETQ. There are 15 residues in the CDR3. CDR3 residues: CASRGGDRPPYEQYF. The CDR3 DNA follows: TGCGCCAGCAGGGGAGGAGACAGACCCCCCTACGAGCAGTACTTC.

The J gene is TRBJ2-7, the V gene TRBV6-5, with TRBD2 matching 8 bases. Germline CDR1 MNHEY, CDR2 SVGAGI. CDR3 size: 14 residues. V shed 0 bases and J 5 bases; nucleotides not matched to a gene: 3. The chain's CDR3 is CASSYSREAHEQYF. CDR3 nucleotide sequence: TGTGCCAGCAGTTACTCGCGGGAGGCCCACGAGCAGTACTTC.

The chain recombines TRBV6-5 with TRBJ2-5, with 7 bases fitting TRBD2. V lost 0 bases and J lost 2; bases outside the gene matches: 6. Germline-derived CDR1 and CDR2 are MNHEY and SVGAGI. CDR3 size: 16 residues. CDR3 bases: TGTGCCAGCAGTTACTCGTGGCGGGAGTGGCAAGAGACCCAGTACTTC. Translating gives CASSYSWREWQETQYF.

The CDR3 region is CAWSDSSYYGYTF. The CDR3 nucleotides are TGTGCCTGGAGCGATTCGAGCTACTATGGCTACACCTTC. The chain carries TRBV30 and TRBJ1-2; D is uncertain. The CDR3 is 13 residues long. The germline gives CDR1 GTSNPN, CDR2 SVGIG (reference sequence). V dropped 3 bases and J dropped 3 bases, with 11 bases sitting between them.

The chain combines TRBV29-1 with TRBJ2-4; 9 bases agree with TRBD1. The V gene end was trimmed by 1 base and the J gene end by 9 bases; junction bases not matched to a gene: 7. Germline-derived CDR1 and CDR2 are SQVTM and ANQGSEA. This CDR3 region has 14 residues. CDR3 sequence reads: CSVEGGGQGLIQYF. The CDR3 DNA is TGCAGCGTTGAAGGTGGGGGACAGGGACTCATTCAGTACTTC.

The rearrangement joins TRBV2 to TRBJ1-6; D is unresolved. CDR1 and CDR2 from the germline V gene are SNHLY and FYNNEI. V lost 6 bases and J 7 bases, leaving 13 bases between the germline ends. The CDR3 is 14 residues long. DNA for the CDR3: TGTGCCAGCAGATGGGCAGCAGACAATTCACCCCTCCACTTT. Amino acids: CASRWAADNSPLHF. Together with reference TRBV2 and TRBJ1-6, the CDR3 gives the full variable domain: EPEVTQTPSHQVTQMGQEVILRCVPISNHLYFYWYRQILGQKVEFLVSFYNNEISEKSEIFDDQFSVERPDGSNFTLKIRSTKLEDSAMYFCASRWAADNSPLHFGNGTRLTVT.

The CDR3 sequence: CASSRDGEQFF. The CDR3 DNA sequence: TGTGCCAGCAGTCGGGACGGCGAGCAGTTCTTC. This rearrangement joins TRBV2 to TRBJ2-1; D might be TRBD1 or TRBD2, each matching 5 bases. CDR1 is SNHLY and CDR2 is FYNNEI in the germline V gene. Trimming took 5 bases from V and 10 from J, leaving 9 bases between them. The CDR3 consists of 11 residues.

This clone appeared a single time. V usage is TRBV6-1 and J usage is TRBJ2-1; 11 bases line up with TRBD2. The CDR3 contains 16 residues. Trimming at V came to 2 bases and at J to 3 bases, leaving 3 bases not matched to a gene. Germline V gives CDR1 MNHNS, CDR2 SASEGT. The CDR3 coding sequence is TGTGCCAGCAGTGAAAGGACTAGCGGGTACTACAATGAGCAGTTCTTC. Translated: CASSERTSGYYNEQFF.

The CDR3 bases are TGCGCCAGCAGTGAGGGTCAATTGAACACTGAAGCTTTCTTT. Its protein product is CASSEGQLNTEAFF. V usage is TRBV10-1 and J usage is TRBJ1-1; D uncertain. V dropped 2 bases and J dropped 0 bases, with 7 bases sitting between them. Germline CDR1 is WNHNN and CDR2 is SYGVQD (reference sequence). The CDR3 is 14 amino acids.

The V and J genes are TRBV30 and TRBJ1-1; D uncertain. Germline V gives CDR1 GTSNPN, CDR2 SVGIG (reference sequence). With 3 bases removed from V and 4 bases from J, the gap between germline ends came to 9 bases. CDR3 length: 12 residues. The CDR3 loop reads CAWSELVTEAFF. CDR3 DNA: TGTGCCTGGAGCGAGTTGGTCACTGAAGCTTTCTTT.

The V and J genes are TRBV7-2 and TRBJ2-2; a weak D match, TRBD1 (5 bases). Germline V lookup: CDR1 SGHTA, CDR2 FQGNSA. The length of the CDR3 is 16 residues. V was trimmed by 1 base and J by 6 bases, leaving 15 bases between them. Written as DNA, the CDR3 is TGTGCCAGCAGCTTAGTTTGGACAAAAAGGCCCGGGGAGCTGTTTTTT. Translating it yields CASSLVWTKRPGELFF.

This clone has only one observation. The V and J genes are TRBV4-1 and TRBJ2-7; the match to TRBD2 covers 14 bases. Germline lookup yields CDR1 MGHRA and CDR2 YSYEKL. Unmatched junction bases numbered 9, after V lost 4 bases and J lost 7 bases. This CDR3 is built from 16 residues. The CDR3 protein is CASSPGTSGSFGEQYF. CDR3 bases: TGCGCCAGCAGCCCCGGGACTAGCGGGAGTTTTGGGGAGCAGTACTTC.

The chain couples TRBV6-1 to TRBJ2-5; 12 nucleotides match TRBD2. From germline, CDR1 is MNHNS and CDR2 SASEGT. The CDR3 length is 18 residues. V trimming: 4 bases; J trimming: 4 bases; junction bases outside the gene matches: 13. Written as DNA, the CDR3 is TGTGCCAGCAGTGCAGCTAGCGGGAGGGCAATTCCTGGAGAGACCCAGTACTTC. Amino acids: CASSAASGRAIPGETQYF.

The rearrangement joins TRBV2 to TRBJ2-7, with 9 bases aligning to TRBD1. Trimming cost V 6 bases and J 6 bases; bases outside gene matches: 3. The CDR3 has 12 residues. Per germline, CDR1 SNHLY and CDR2 FYNNEI. The CDR3 DNA follows: TGTGCCAGCAGGGACAGGGGAGGCGAGCAGTACTTC. Translated: CASRDRGGEQYF.

This sequence joins TRBV30 and TRBJ2-1, with TRBD2 matching over 8 bases. The trim removed 7 bases at V and 8 bases at J, leaving 16 bases unmatched. This CDR3 region has 15 residues. Looked up from germline, CDR1 is GTSNPN and CDR2 is SVGIG (reference sequence). The CDR3 nucleotides read TGTGCCTCCGGAAGCGGGAGAAGTTTACAAGATGAGCAGTTCTTC. It codes for CASGSGRSLQDEQFF.

V usage is TRBV5-4 and J usage is TRBJ1-2; D is uncertain. CDR3 length: 14 residues. Looked up from germline, CDR1 is SGHNT and CDR2 is YYREEE (reference sequence). V dropped 0 bases and J dropped 8 bases, with 14 bases sitting between them. CDR3 DNA: TGTGCCAGCAGCTTGGATCCCCTACCTGGCGGCTACACCTTC. This sequence encodes CASSLDPLPGGYTF.